A single TCR beta chain is shown here with its context. This specimen comes from a study of T cell changes during pregnancy in multiple sclerosis. The protocol was immunoSEQ multiplex PCR, while the TCRdb copy is restricted to in-frame clones and leaves out a portion. The sample has approximately 15,000 clones, 80% to 85% seen once; the top ten hold about a sixth. Trimming pared 3 bases from V and 6 bases from J, leaving 14 bases between. CDR3 length equals 14 residues. The germline CDR1 and CDR2 sequences are MNHEY and SMNVEV (reference sequence). This specimen was CD8+ T cells from peripheral blood mononuclear cells, taken in the third trimester of pregnancy. The TCR was taken from a female donor in good health, enrolled as a control in a pregnancy study. The chain carries TRBV27 and TRBJ1-2; D is uncertain. As DNA, the CDR3 is TGTGCCAGCAGTTTGAGGCCCTATAAGGATGGCTACACCTTC. It is translated as CASSLRPYKDGYTF.